Sequencing of this T cell receptor beta chain was carried out in a study of blood T cell repertoires in COVID-19. Study-wide background: In each case, the material was cDNA or gDNA derived from T cells, B-cell-depleted T cells, or PBMCs.

In germline, CDR1 is MGHRA, CDR2 YSYEKL. V shed 1 base, J shed 7 bases, and the junction held 4 bases outside the gene matches. This CDR3 spans 16 amino acids. The cohort comprised adults aged about 18 to 90 years residing in about two dozen US areas. Participant-given clinical history determined each cohort assignment. As processed by the authors: Amplification of reference gene primers was used by the study to estimate nucleated cell counts. TCRdb's copy holds only in-frame clones and misses some; the assay was immunoSEQ multiplex PCR. D and trimming come from the DNA, and the V and J calls and clone size come from that table. The sample yields approximately 170,000 clones, around 84% seen once.

The specimen was PBMCs or T cells enriched from blood (not recorded which). This rearrangement joins TRBV4-1 to TRBJ1-6, with 10 positions matching TRBD1. The sequence was obtained from a man aged 35 to 55 who had recovered from COVID-19. The CDR3 region is CASSQGQGAVNSPLHF. The DNA of the CDR3 is TGCGCCAGCAGCCAAGGACAGGGGGCGGTCAATTCACCCCTCCACTTT.